This T cell receptor beta chain came from a study of post-analysis software for immune sequencing data. Concerning this clonotype: Its specificity is unknown.

Points from the study as a whole: Normalized Chao1 diversity in multiple sclerosis patients fell significantly below that of controls. F-measure co-clustering was strong for batch-matched samples.

TCR beta cDNA libraries included unique molecular identifiers. TCRdb called the PCR reads again in MiXCR, with one record for every CDR3 protein. The sample lists a few hundred thousand distinct CDR3 sequences, less than 40% seen once, with about an eighth in the top ten. This receptor was obtained from a girl between 10 and 17 years old with multiple sclerosis. The specimen was blood.

This CDR3 is CASSLAGALYNEQFF. In DNA form, the CDR3 reads TGTGCCAGCAGCTTAGCGGGGGCCTTATACAATGAGCAGTTCTTC. The V call is TRBV7-9, the J call TRBJ2-1, with D perhaps matching TRBD1 (6 bases). In germline, CDR1 is SEHNR, CDR2 FQNEAQ (reference sequence). The length of the CDR3 is 15 residues. V dropped 0 bases and J dropped 4 bases, with 10 bases sitting between them.